The 28 T cell receptor beta chains reported below all come from one sample, sequenced in a study of identical twins. In TCRdb, the 5' RACE reads were re-called with MiXCR into one record per CDR3 protein. The sample yields 270,000 or so distinct CDR3 sequences, about 8.9% seen once. These data also featured in a second study, about yellow fever vaccine responses in identical twins.

The specimen sequenced was CD8+ T cells sorted from blood. The source of these receptors is a young woman in good health.

The gene calls are TRBV5-6 and TRBJ2-1; D ambiguous. The CDR3 is made up of 11 amino acids. Looked up from germline, CDR1 is SGHDT and CDR2 is YYEEEE. The germline V and J ends were trimmed by 4 bases and 15 bases, with 14 bases remaining between them. The CDR3, as DNA: TGTGCCAGCAGCCTCGGGCACCTCTGGTTCTTC. This codes for CASSLGHLWFF.

This clonotype was counted ten times or more. The J gene is TRBJ2-2, the V gene TRBV10-3, with 11 bases fitting TRBD1. This CDR3 comprises 17 residues. Germline V gives CDR1 ENHRY, CDR2 SYGVKD. The V gene end was trimmed by 5 bases and the J gene end by 1 base; junction bases not matched to a gene: 6. The CDR3 DNA is TGTGCCATCAGTTATCCCGGGACAGGGGGGAACACCGGGGAGCTGTTTTTT. This translates into CAISYPGTGGNTGELFF.

This clonotype was seen repeatedly, ten times or more. CDR3 in DNA: TGTGCCAGCAGCTTGATTACAGATACGCAGTATTTT. Translated: CASSLITDTQYF. V and J are TRBV7-9 and TRBJ2-3; D not certain. The germline V and J ends were trimmed by 3 bases and 3 bases, with 4 bases remaining between them. The CDR3 length is 12 residues. CDR1 is SEHNR and CDR2 is FQNEAQ in the germline V gene (reference sequence).

The table lists this clonotype with a few counts. V is TRBV7-9 and J is TRBJ2-1; 13 bases are shared with TRBD2. Germline CDR1 is SEHNR and CDR2 is FQNEAQ (reference sequence). The CDR3 sequence is 15 residues long. Losses at the gene ends were 5 bases for V and 9 bases for J; bases not matched to a gene: 7. CDR3 protein: CASSATSGGAGEQFF. CDR3 DNA sequence: TGTGCCAGCAGCGCCACTAGCGGGGGGGCCGGTGAGCAGTTCTTC. The full variable domain, in which reference TRBV7-9 and TRBJ2-1 provide the parts outside the CDR3, is DTGVSQNPRHKITKRGQNVTFRCDPISEHNRLYWYRQTLGQGPEFLTYFQNEAQLEKSRLLSDRFSAERPKGSFSTLEIQRTEQGDSAMYLCASSATSGGAGEQFFGPGTRLTVL.

In its sample, this clonotype was seen many times. The gene calls are TRBV5-1 and TRBJ2-7; D remains unclear. The CDR3 has 13 residues. V dropped 5 bases and J dropped 0 bases, with 9 bases sitting between them. The germline V gene has CDR1 SGHRS and CDR2 YFSETQ. The CDR3 sequence: CASRTVPSYEQYF. The CDR3 bases are TGCGCCAGCAGAACCGTCCCCTCCTACGAGCAGTACTTC.

The chain has TRBV30 and TRBJ2-1; D unclear. The ends were cut back, 6 bases at V and 0 bases at J, with 15 bases in the middle. CDR1 is GTSNPN and CDR2 is SVGIG in the germline V gene (reference sequence). The CDR3 covers 15 residues. The DNA of the CDR3 is TGTGCCTGCAGCCTAGGGCCTAGCTCCTACAATGAGCAGTTCTTC. Translated: CACSLGPSSYNEQFF.

V is TRBV10-1 and J is TRBJ1-1; D ambiguous. Germline assignment: CDR1 WNHNN and CDR2 SYGVQD (reference sequence). The CDR3 sequence is 15 residues long. Trimming pared 5 bases from V and 0 bases from J, leaving 13 bases between. The CDR3 DNA follows: TGCGCCAGCAGTCGGGTCAGCTCCATGAACACTGAAGCTTTCTTT. It codes for CASSRVSSMNTEAFF.

V usage is TRBV29-1 and J usage is TRBJ2-2; no definite D call. This CDR3 is 12 amino acids long. The V gene's germline CDR1 is SQVTM and CDR2 ANQGSEA. V was trimmed by 6 bases and J by 8 bases, leaving 13 bases between them. The CDR3 nucleotides are TGCAGCGTCTACCGAGGATTAGGGGAGCTGTTTTTT. Translating gives CSVYRGLGELFF.

For the CDR3, the DNA is TGTGCCAGCAGCTTATGGTTGTCGCAATACAATGAGCAGTTCTTC. Its translation is CASSLWLSQYNEQFF. The V gene is TRBV7-6, the J gene TRBJ2-1; D is ambiguous. This CDR3 comprises 15 residues. CDR1 and CDR2 from the germline V gene are SGHVS and FNYEAQ. The V end lost 2 bases, the J end lost 4 bases, and 12 bases lay between the germline ends.

This clonotype was seen ten or more times. V usage is TRBV2 and J usage is TRBJ2-5, with 11 bases matching TRBD2. The CDR3 extends over 16 amino acids. Germline V lookup: CDR1 SNHLY, CDR2 FYNNEI. With V trimmed by 6 bases and J by 1 base, 7 bases remained unmatched. The CDR3 nucleotides read TGTGCCAGCAGGACCGGGACTAGCGGATTCCAAGAGACCCAGTACTTC. Translation: CASRTGTSGFQETQYF.

This clonotype was seen only a few times. The rearrangement links TRBV9 to TRBJ1-2; a weak D match, TRBD1 (5 bases). CDR3 length: 15 amino acids. The V end lost 0 bases, the J end lost 7 bases, and 16 bases lay between the germline ends. CDR1 and CDR2 (germline): SGDLS, YYNGEE. As DNA, the CDR3 is TGTGCCAGCAGCGTAGAGGGGAAAGGGATGGGTGGCTACACCTTC. Its translation: CASSVEGKGMGGYTF.

This clonotype was observed at least ten times. The chain is built from TRBV27 and TRBJ2-7; a weak D match, TRBD2 (6 bases). Germline V gene lookup returns CDR1 MNHEY and CDR2 SMNVEV (reference sequence). Trimming removed 0 bases at V and 2 bases at J, with 8 bases between. This CDR3 contains 14 residues. CDR3 loop: CASSLSTGAYEQYF. DNA of the CDR3: TGTGCCAGCAGTTTATCGACGGGGGCCTACGAGCAGTACTTC.

J is TRBJ2-1 and V is TRBV7-3, with 10 bases matching TRBD1. With 1 base clipped from V and 3 bases from J, the junction kept 6 bases outside the gene matches. CDR1 and CDR2 from the germline V gene are SGHTA and FQGTGA. The length of the CDR3 is 17 residues. CDR3 sequence: CASSLIRRDRGYNEQFF. In DNA form, the CDR3 reads TGTGCCAGCAGCTTAATCCGCCGGGACAGGGGCTACAATGAGCAGTTCTTC.

In this sample, this clonotype turned up a few times. The chain uses TRBV7-9 and TRBJ1-4, with 7 bases identical to TRBD1. CDR1 and CDR2 from the germline V gene are SEHNR and FQNEAQ (reference sequence). V shed 4 bases, J shed 8 bases, and the junction held 13 bases outside the gene matches. CDR3 length: 16 amino acids. The CDR3 region has the DNA TGTGCCAGCAGCTCCAACAGGGGTGGGGAGGGCGAAAAACTGTTTTTT. Encoded protein: CASSSNRGGEGEKLFF.

This clonotype has at least ten counts. The chain links TRBV12-3 or TRBV12-4 to TRBJ2-5; tentatively, D is TRBD1 (6 bases). The CDR3 covers 14 residues. The germline V and J ends were trimmed by 5 bases and 1 base, with 11 bases remaining between them. CDR3 bases: TGTGCCAGCAGTGTAAGGACAGCCCAAGAGACCCAGTACTTC. Residues: CASSVRTAQETQYF.

This clonotype was seen only a few times. The V gene is TRBV4-2, the J gene TRBJ2-3; TRBD2 matches at 8 bases. Germline values: CDR1 LGHNA, CDR2 YNFKEQ. With 4 bases clipped from V and 10 bases from J, the junction kept 31 bases outside the gene matches. The CDR3 runs to 21 residues. The CDR3 nucleotides are TGTGCCAGCAGCCGAGACGACTTGGTAGCGGGATTCGAACCCCCTGGGATGGCGCAGTATTTT. Amino acid sequence: CASSRDDLVAGFEPPGMAQYF.

This clonotype was found many times. The rearrangement links TRBV5-6 to TRBJ2-1; D not resolved. The germline V gene encodes CDR1 SGHDT and CDR2 YYEEEE. V was trimmed by 6 bases and J by 0 bases, leaving 13 bases between them. The length of the CDR3 is 15 residues. The CDR3 spells CASIAGQSSYNEQFF. The CDR3 bases are TGTGCCAGCATTGCAGGTCAAAGCTCCTACAATGAGCAGTTCTTC.

The genes are TRBV5-4 and TRBJ2-7; D is uncertain. Germline assignment: CDR1 SGHNT and CDR2 YYREEE (reference sequence). Trimming removed 2 bases from V and 2 bases from J, with 14 bases in between. The CDR3 spans 15 residues. The CDR3 DNA reads TGTGCCAGCAGCTTCCGGGCCCACCAACCCTACGAGCAGTACTTC. Its translation is CASSFRAHQPYEQYF.

This clonotype was found many times. The chain carries TRBV9 and TRBJ1-6; a possible D gene is TRBD1 (5 bases). Germline loops: CDR1 SGDLS, CDR2 YYNGEE. The CDR3 loop spans 16 amino acids. V lost 4 bases, J lost 4 bases, and 15 bases lay in between. CDR3 nucleotides: TGTGCCAGCAGCCCCCACGAGGGGCTGTATAATTCACCCCTCCACTTT. This sequence encodes CASSPHEGLYNSPLHF.

The chain couples TRBV9 to TRBJ2-2; 7 bases are shared with TRBD2. The CDR3 totals 17 residues. The V gene end was trimmed by 4 bases and the J gene end by 0 bases; junction bases not matched to a gene: 9. Germline lookup yields CDR1 SGDLS and CDR2 YYNGEE. CDR3 loop: CASSPTPGTTNTGELFF. The CDR3 DNA follows: TGTGCCAGCAGCCCAACGCCCGGGACTACGAACACCGGGGAGCTGTTTTTT.

Worth noting for this clonotype: Likely a read error: the CDR3 ends without its conserved phenylalanine or tryptophan. This chain connects TRBV11-2 to TRBJ2-3; D uncertain. The CDR3 has 14 residues. V was trimmed by 0 bases and J by 4 bases, leaving 8 bases between them. Germline V CDR1 and CDR2: SGHAT, FQNNGV. The DNA for the CDR3 is TGTGCCAGCAGCTTAGAGACGGGCGCAGATACGCAGTATCTT. Residues: CASSLETGADTQYL.

V gene TRBV27 combines with J gene TRBJ2-5, with 14 bases aligning to TRBD2. This CDR3 has 16 residues. Germline loops: CDR1 MNHEY, CDR2 SMNVEV (reference sequence). Germline trimming cut 7 bases from V and 0 bases from J; bases unmatched to any gene: 4. The CDR3 loop reads CASKWTSGGYQETQYF. CDR3 in DNA: TGTGCCAGCAAATGGACTAGCGGGGGGTACCAAGAGACCCAGTACTTC.

This clonotype was counted at least ten times. V is TRBV3-1 and J is TRBJ2-7; no clear D gene. This CDR3 contains 13 residues. The germline gives CDR1 LGHDT, CDR2 YNNKEL (reference sequence). V was pared by 3 bases and J by 4 bases, with 10 bases between. Here the CDR3 DNA reads TGTGCCAGCAGCCATTCCGTCGGGTACGAGCAGTACTTC. Amino acids: CASSHSVGYEQYF.

Many counts were recorded for this clonotype. The chain joins TRBV9 to TRBJ2-2; D is ambiguous. From germline, CDR1 is SGDLS and CDR2 YYNGEE. Trimming left V 3 bases short and J 5 bases short, with 11 bases between. The CDR3 runs to 14 residues. As DNA, the CDR3 is TGTGCCAGCAGCGAGCCTTTGGAGACCGGGGAGCTGTTTTTT. Amino acids: CASSEPLETGELFF.

The chain recombines TRBV12-3 or TRBV12-4 with TRBJ2-6; tentatively, D is TRBD1 (5 bases). This CDR3 spans 16 amino acids. V lost 5 bases, J lost 0 bases, and 11 bases lay in between. The CDR3 nucleotides are TGTGCCAGCAGTCCTATCGACAGCTCTGGGGCCAACGTCCTGACTTTC. It encodes CASSPIDSSGANVLTF.

The chain couples TRBV3-1 to TRBJ2-2; the D is unclear. The V gene lost 8 bases and the J gene lost 5 bases, with 18 bases spanning the gap. CDR3 length: 15 residues. Germline-derived CDR1 and CDR2 are LGHDT and YNNKEL (reference sequence). The CDR3 bases are TGTGCCAGCGCGAAGATTGCCCTAGGGACCGGGGAGCTGTTTTTT. Encoded protein: CASAKIALGTGELFF.

This clonotype was counted ten times or more. The chain employs TRBV3-1 and TRBJ2-7; TRBD2 matches 7 bases. The CDR3 spans 16 residues. Trimming cost V 4 bases and J 7 bases; bases outside gene matches: 16. Germline CDR1 and CDR2: LGHDT and YNNKEL (reference sequence). Here the CDR3 reads CASSLFRLADLREQYF. For the CDR3, the DNA is TGTGCCAGCAGCCTCTTTCGGCTAGCGGACCTTCGGGAGCAGTACTTC.

There are many counts of this clonotype. The V and J genes are TRBV4-3 and TRBJ2-1; TRBD2 matches 8 bases. With V trimmed by 4 bases and J by 9 bases, 11 bases remained unmatched. CDR3 length equals 15 residues. Germline V gene data show CDR1 as LGHNA and CDR2 as YSLEER. CDR3 residues: CASSRGGLAPPEQFF. CDR3 DNA sequence: TGCGCCAGCAGCCGCGGGGGGCTAGCGCCCCCTGAGCAGTTCTTC.